This TCR beta chain stems from a study of blood T cell repertoires in COVID-19. As for the study in general: The United States, Italy and Spain were the sources of the acute and convalescent COVID-19 samples. Nucleic acid was either cDNA or gDNA, and it came from T cells, B-cell-depleted T cells, or PBMCs.

In germline, CDR1 is MNHEY, CDR2 SVGAGI. The ends were cut back, 3 bases at V and 8 bases at J, with 8 bases in the middle. This CDR3 has 13 residues. Per the original methods: Amplification of reference gene primers was used by the study to estimate nucleated cell counts. TCRdb's copy holds only in-frame clones and misses some; the assay was immunoSEQ multiplex PCR. D and trimming come from the DNA, and the V and J calls and clone size come from that table. The table includes 150,000 to 200,000 clones, around 83% detected once. This sequence originates from a woman older than 75 in a cohort sampled during active or convalescent COVID-19. Input material: peripheral blood. The genes are TRBV6-5 and TRBJ1-6; D may be TRBD1 (6 bases). CDR3 in amino acids: CASSYRTDSPLHF. CDR3 DNA sequence: TGTGCCAGCAGTTATCGGACAGATTCACCCCTCCACTTT.